Sequencing of this T cell receptor beta chain was carried out in a study of blood T cell repertoires in COVID-19 (dated by TCRdb to about 2020). Describing the broader study: Samples covering the acute and convalescent phases of COVID-19 were provided by collaborators in the United States, Italy and Spain. The repertoires were made available in a free public database intended to serve as a resource for research on the immune response to SARS-CoV-2. The samples were drawn from the first 160 participants of the ongoing ImmuneRACE study and from 950 to 1,500 subjects provided by 6 global collaborators. Where HLA class I and class II types were available, the types were taken from metadata supplied by the sample provider, not from assay-based typing. The prospective study material was composed of cDNA or gDNA derived from T cells, B-cell-depleted T cells, or PBMCs. Deeply sampled blood TCRbeta repertoires from subjects exposed to, actively infected with, or recovered from COVID-19 were included in the dataset. The sample metadata nearly always contained a de-identified subject ID, COVID-19 status, age in years and sex.

The CDR3 runs 15 amino acids, cysteine and phenylalanine included. Only CDR3 DNA remains: 45 bases, in frame from the first base. A distance of 14 bases separates the germline ends of V and J, which lose 6 bases and 0 bases respectively. Based on the germline V gene, the CDR1 and CDR2 sequences are MNHEY and SVGAGI. To note about this clone: Its target antigen remains unknown. No per-base quality is available; no much larger clone lies one base away.

The research as a whole found: How much clinical and demographic metadata was included differed by source and by participant, and the metadata was provided uncurated.

Participants in the prospective study were aged about 18 to 89 years, lived in 20 to 30 United States geographic areas, and enrolled through a virtual design. To assign participants to cohorts, the prospective study relied on clinical history that participants themselves reported in a screening survey and a study questionnaire. Recovered participants in ImmuneRACE Cohort 3 were defined as having two consecutive negative NP/OP PCR tests, clearance from a healthcare professional, or resolution of symptoms. In the prospective study, mobile phlebotomists collected whole blood, serum and a nasopharyngeal or oropharyngeal swab from each participant. Over a roughly two-month period, participants in the prospective study had the option of providing additional blood draws and questionnaires. Blood samples from the prospective study were shipped frozen or at room temperature prior to DNA extraction. The immunoSEQ Assay, a bias-controlled multiplex PCR, was used to amplify TCRbeta CDR3 regions from genomic DNA. Turning to the authors' computational methods: Within the assay, amplification of reference gene primers was used to estimate how many nucleated cells each sample contained. Sequence reads were collapsed and filtered to measure the absolute abundance of every unique TCRbeta CDR3 rearrangement. For each sample, productive Simpson clonality was calculated as the square root of Simpson's diversity index across productive rearrangements. TCRdb retrieved this table from immuneACCESS and kept in-frame rearrangements only. Not all clones are present; in checked studies, unresolved V genes account for under half, and no reason is known for the remainder. V and J calls and clone size are those listed in that table; D and trimming were worked out from the DNA. The sample profile shows around 310,000 clones; about 90% of them were found once. The biggest ten clones account for around 9% of the sample.

Rearrangement joined TRBV6-5 to TRBJ1-1; no D gene is confidently identified. The sample comprised PBMCs or T cells enriched from blood (not recorded which). The sequence was collected from a woman in her thirties who had recovered from COVID-19. The DNA is as follows: TGTGCCAGCAGCCAAAATGCGGGTATGAACACTGAAGCTTTCTTT. Its protein is CASSQNAGMNTEAFF.